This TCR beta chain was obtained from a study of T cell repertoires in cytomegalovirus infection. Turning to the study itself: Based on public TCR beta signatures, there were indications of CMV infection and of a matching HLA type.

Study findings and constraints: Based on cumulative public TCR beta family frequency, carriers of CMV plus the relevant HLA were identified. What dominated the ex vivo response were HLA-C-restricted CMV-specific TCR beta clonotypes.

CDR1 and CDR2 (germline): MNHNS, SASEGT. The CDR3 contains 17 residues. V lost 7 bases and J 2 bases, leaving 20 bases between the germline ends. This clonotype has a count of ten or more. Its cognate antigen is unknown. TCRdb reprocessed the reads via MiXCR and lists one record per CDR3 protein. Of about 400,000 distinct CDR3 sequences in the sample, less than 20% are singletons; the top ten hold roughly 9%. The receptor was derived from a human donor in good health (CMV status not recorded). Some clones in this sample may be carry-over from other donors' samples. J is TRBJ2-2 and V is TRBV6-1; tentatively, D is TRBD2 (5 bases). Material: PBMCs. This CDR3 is CASTLFPPGSNTGELFF. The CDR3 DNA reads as TGTGCCAGCACCTTATTCCCGCCGGGATCTAACACCGGGGAGCTGTTTTTT.